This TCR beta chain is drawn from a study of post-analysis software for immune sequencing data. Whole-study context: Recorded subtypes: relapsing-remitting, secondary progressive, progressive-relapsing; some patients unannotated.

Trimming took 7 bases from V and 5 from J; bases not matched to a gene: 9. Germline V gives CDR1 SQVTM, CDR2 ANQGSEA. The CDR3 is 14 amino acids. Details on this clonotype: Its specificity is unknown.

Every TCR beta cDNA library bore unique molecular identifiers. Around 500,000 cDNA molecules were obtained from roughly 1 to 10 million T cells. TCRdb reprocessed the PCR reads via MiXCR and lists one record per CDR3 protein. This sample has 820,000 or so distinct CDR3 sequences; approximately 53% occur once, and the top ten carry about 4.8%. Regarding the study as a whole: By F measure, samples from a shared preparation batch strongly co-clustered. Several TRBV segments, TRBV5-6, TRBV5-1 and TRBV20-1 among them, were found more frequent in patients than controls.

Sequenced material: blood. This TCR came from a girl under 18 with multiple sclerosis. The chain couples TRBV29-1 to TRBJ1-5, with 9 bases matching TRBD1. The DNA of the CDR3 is TGCAGCGCCTCGACAGGGGGACTCGATCAGCCCCAGCATTTT. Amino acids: CSASTGGLDQPQHF.